The rows below give T cell receptor beta chains drawn from one sample of a study of blood T cells in healthy people across ages. From the 5' RACE reads, TCRdb called clonotypes with MiXCR, one entry per CDR3 protein. Of roughly 1,500,000 distinct CDR3 sequences detected, 34% appear once; the ten largest clones hold 10% to 12%. Sequenced material: blood. These receptors were collected from a woman under 40 in good health. The CDR3 runs from the conserved cysteine through the conserved F or W. The order of the fields is D gene, CDR3 length, clone size, V gene, J gene, CDR3 protein, CDR3 DNA. A D gene is named only where the DNA matches it firmly. Size values are once, few and many counts, or a class for expanded clones, and some rows have none.

d_call: TRBD2
cdr3_length: 13
clone_size: few
v_call: TRBV5-1
j_call: TRBJ2-2
cdr3_aa: CASSPLAGGELFF
cdr3_nt: TGCGCCAGCAGCCCCTTAGCGGGCGGGGAGCTGTTTTTT

d_call: .
cdr3_length: 13
clone_size: .
v_call: TRBV21-1
j_call: TRBJ1-2
cdr3_aa: CASSRRQGNGYTF
cdr3_nt: TGTGCCAGCAGCAGAAGACAGGGGAATGGCTACACCTTC

d_call: .
cdr3_length: 16
clone_size: .
v_call: TRBV6-1
j_call: TRBJ2-5
cdr3_aa: CASSDRAGAYMETQYF
cdr3_nt: TGTGCCAGCAGTGACCGGGCAGGGGCGTATATGGAGACCCAGTACTTC

d_call: TRBD1
cdr3_length: 15
clone_size: few
v_call: TRBV12-3/TRBV12-4
j_call: TRBJ1-2
cdr3_aa: CASRGGQGWNYGYTF
cdr3_nt: TGTGCCAGCAGGGGAGGACAGGGGTGGAACTATGGCTACACCTTC

d_call: .
cdr3_length: 15
clone_size: .
v_call: TRBV7-2
j_call: TRBJ2-7
cdr3_aa: CASSFLVDPSYEQYF
cdr3_nt: TGTGCCAGCAGCTTTCTCGTGGACCCCTCCTACGAGCAGTACTTC

d_call: TRBD1
cdr3_length: 15
clone_size: .
v_call: TRBV6-1
j_call: TRBJ1-5
cdr3_aa: CASKIRDRRNQPQHF
cdr3_nt: TGTGCCAGCAAAATCCGGGACAGACGCAATCAGCCCCAGCATTTT

d_call: .
cdr3_length: 15
clone_size: .
v_call: TRBV4-1
j_call: TRBJ1-5
cdr3_aa: CASSQTGVDNQPQHF
cdr3_nt: TGCGCCAGCAGCCAAACGGGTGTGGACAATCAGCCCCAGCATTTT

d_call: .
cdr3_length: 16
clone_size: few
v_call: TRBV18
j_call: TRBJ2-1
cdr3_aa: CASSPQPPSSYNEQFF
cdr3_nt: TGTGCCAGCTCACCACAACCCCCGAGCTCCTACAATGAGCAGTTCTTC

d_call: .
cdr3_length: 17
clone_size: many
v_call: TRBV6-2/TRBV6-3
j_call: TRBJ2-7
cdr3_aa: CASSHHRGGGADYEQYF
cdr3_nt: TGTGCCAGCAGTCACCATCGAGGGGGGGGAGCCGACTACGAGCAGTACTTC

d_call: .
cdr3_length: 12
clone_size: many
v_call: TRBV7-2
j_call: TRBJ2-7
cdr3_aa: CASSFGVLEQYF
cdr3_nt: TGTGCCAGCAGCTTCGGAGTTTTGGAGCAGTACTTC

d_call: .
cdr3_length: 15
clone_size: few
v_call: TRBV15
j_call: TRBJ1-5
cdr3_aa: CATSVVRGSNQPQHF
cdr3_nt: TGTGCCACCAGCGTAGTCAGGGGTAGCAATCAGCCCCAGCATTTT

d_call: .
cdr3_length: 15
clone_size: few
v_call: TRBV18
j_call: TRBJ2-3
cdr3_aa: CASSPDRAVTDTQYF
cdr3_nt: TGTGCCAGCTCCCCCGATAGGGCCGTTACTGATACGCAGTATTTT

d_call: TRBD1
cdr3_length: 15
clone_size: few
v_call: TRBV12-3/TRBV12-4
j_call: TRBJ1-2
cdr3_aa: CASSGRGQGLSGYTF
cdr3_nt: TGTGCCAGCAGCGGGAGGGGACAGGGTTTATCTGGCTACACCTTC

d_call: TRBD1
cdr3_length: 13
clone_size: .
v_call: TRBV15
j_call: TRBJ1-2
cdr3_aa: CATSRAGTGTYTF
cdr3_nt: TGTGCCACCAGCAGAGCCGGGACAGGGACTTACACCTTC

d_call: TRBD2
cdr3_length: 17
clone_size: once
v_call: TRBV10-3
j_call: TRBJ2-5
cdr3_aa: CAISEGTAGGPKETQYF
cdr3_nt: TGTGCCATCAGTGAAGGAACAGCGGGAGGGCCTAAAGAGACCCAGTACTTC

d_call: .
cdr3_length: 15
clone_size: .
v_call: TRBV4-1
j_call: TRBJ1-4
cdr3_aa: CASSQYGRMVEKLFF
cdr3_nt: TGCGCCAGCAGCCAGTATGGACGAATGGTGGAAAAACTGTTTTTT

d_call: .
cdr3_length: 14
clone_size: .
v_call: TRBV20-1
j_call: TRBJ2-1
cdr3_aa: CSATLRAPVDEQFF
cdr3_nt: TGCAGTGCGACATTGCGGGCCCCGGTGGATGAGCAGTTCTTC

d_call: .
cdr3_length: 12
clone_size: many
v_call: TRBV9
j_call: TRBJ2-3
cdr3_aa: CASSKGKDTQYF
cdr3_nt: TGTGCCAGCAGCAAGGGCAAGGATACGCAGTATTTT

d_call: TRBD1
cdr3_length: 18
clone_size: .
v_call: TRBV6-5
j_call: TRBJ2-4
cdr3_aa: CASSYGQRQGGSKNIQYF
cdr3_nt: TGTGCCAGCAGTTACGGCCAGAGACAGGGTGGGTCCAAAAACATTCAGTACTTC

d_call: .
cdr3_length: 14
clone_size: .
v_call: TRBV29-1
j_call: TRBJ1-1
cdr3_aa: CSVAPRRENTEAFF
cdr3_nt: TGCAGCGTTGCACCTCGACGGGAGAACACTGAAGCTTTCTTT

d_call: TRBD1
cdr3_length: 15
clone_size: few
v_call: TRBV11-2
j_call: TRBJ2-7
cdr3_aa: CASSLSQGAGNEQYF
cdr3_nt: TGTGCCAGCAGCTTATCCCAGGGGGCGGGCAACGAGCAGTACTTC

d_call: TRBD2
cdr3_length: 14
clone_size: .
v_call: TRBV20-1
j_call: TRBJ2-5
cdr3_aa: CSARGLAGREAQYF
cdr3_nt: TGCAGTGCTAGGGGACTAGCGGGGCGTGAGGCCCAGTACTTC

d_call: .
cdr3_length: 13
clone_size: many
v_call: TRBV4-1
j_call: TRBJ2-7
cdr3_aa: CASSPNTAYEQYF
cdr3_nt: TGCGCCAGCAGCCCCAATACTGCCTACGAGCAGTACTTC

d_call: .
cdr3_length: 14
clone_size: .
v_call: TRBV2
j_call: TRBJ1-2
cdr3_aa: CASRGGVANYGYTF
cdr3_nt: TGTGCCAGCCGGGGGGGTGTCGCTAACTATGGCTACACCTTC

d_call: .
cdr3_length: 15
clone_size: few
v_call: TRBV7-2
j_call: TRBJ2-1
cdr3_aa: CASSPDRDSYIEQFF
cdr3_nt: TGTGCCAGCAGCCCAGACAGGGACTCCTACATTGAGCAGTTCTTC

d_call: .
cdr3_length: 13
clone_size: few
v_call: TRBV6-2/TRBV6-3
j_call: TRBJ2-6
cdr3_aa: CASNQPGANVLTF
cdr3_nt: TGTGCCAGCAACCAACCCGGGGCCAACGTCCTGACTTTC

d_call: .
cdr3_length: 12
clone_size: .
v_call: TRBV6-1
j_call: TRBJ2-1
cdr3_aa: CASSEANTDRFF
cdr3_nt: TGTGCCAGCAGTGAAGCCAACACGGATAGGTTCTTC

d_call: .
cdr3_length: 15
clone_size: .
v_call: TRBV5-4
j_call: TRBJ2-1
cdr3_aa: CASSLAGAPYNGQFF
cdr3_nt: TGTGCCAGCAGCCTCGCGGGGGCCCCCTACAATGGGCAGTTCTTC

d_call: TRBD1
cdr3_length: 13
clone_size: few
v_call: TRBV5-1
j_call: TRBJ1-2
cdr3_aa: CASTKGQDDGYTF
cdr3_nt: TGCGCCAGCACCAAAGGACAGGACGATGGCTACACCTTC

d_call: .
cdr3_length: 13
clone_size: few
v_call: TRBV28
j_call: TRBJ2-7
cdr3_aa: CASSSASPEEQYF
cdr3_nt: TGTGCCAGCAGTTCCGCGTCCCCTGAGGAGCAGTACTTC

d_call: .
cdr3_length: 15
clone_size: few
v_call: TRBV3-1
j_call: TRBJ2-7
cdr3_aa: CASSEAQDSSYEQYF
cdr3_nt: TGTGCCAGCAGCGAGGCACAGGACTCTTCCTACGAGCAGTACTTC

d_call: .
cdr3_length: 17
clone_size: few
v_call: TRBV7-8
j_call: TRBJ2-7
cdr3_aa: CASSLALGGRRLYEQYF
cdr3_nt: TGTGCCAGCAGCTTAGCTTTAGGAGGACGCCGACTTTACGAGCAGTACTTC

d_call: TRBD1
cdr3_length: 14
clone_size: .
v_call: TRBV2
j_call: TRBJ1-1
cdr3_aa: CASRRTGGGTEAFF
cdr3_nt: TGTGCCAGCAGGAGGACAGGGGGGGGCACTGAAGCTTTCTTT

d_call: .
cdr3_length: 14
clone_size: .
v_call: TRBV4-1
j_call: TRBJ1-1
cdr3_aa: CASSQEFATTEAFF
cdr3_nt: TGCGCCAGCAGCCAAGAGTTTGCGACGACTGAAGCTTTCTTT

d_call: .
cdr3_length: 11
clone_size: .
v_call: TRBV29-1
j_call: TRBJ2-7
cdr3_aa: CSVVRGEAQYF
cdr3_nt: TGCAGCGTTGTTAGAGGGGAGGCCCAGTACTTC

d_call: TRBD1
cdr3_length: 16
clone_size: .
v_call: TRBV13
j_call: TRBJ2-5
cdr3_aa: CASGLGPGQTGETQYF
cdr3_nt: TGTGCCAGCGGCTTAGGCCCGGGACAGACGGGAGAGACCCAGTACTTC

d_call: TRBD2
cdr3_length: 16
clone_size: .
v_call: TRBV6-8
j_call: TRBJ2-1
cdr3_aa: CASSYSVQRGGHEQFF
cdr3_nt: TGTGCCAGCAGTTACTCGGTCCAGCGGGGGGGGCATGAGCAGTTCTTC

d_call: TRBD1
cdr3_length: 16
clone_size: .
v_call: TRBV10-1
j_call: TRBJ2-3
cdr3_aa: CASSTRAGQGTDTQYF
cdr3_nt: TGCGCCAGCAGTACTCGGGCGGGACAGGGCACAGATACGCAGTATTTT

d_call: .
cdr3_length: 15
clone_size: few
v_call: TRBV12-3/TRBV12-4
j_call: TRBJ2-7
cdr3_aa: CASSFGGLGSYEQYF
cdr3_nt: TGTGCCAGCAGTTTTGGCGGGCTGGGGTCCTACGAGCAGTACTTC

d_call: .
cdr3_length: 13
clone_size: .
v_call: TRBV5-1
j_call: TRBJ1-1
cdr3_aa: CASTDRGNTEAFF
cdr3_nt: TGCGCCAGCACCGATCGAGGGAACACTGAAGCTTTCTTT

d_call: TRBD1
cdr3_length: 14
clone_size: few
v_call: TRBV15
j_call: TRBJ2-1
cdr3_aa: CATARDRVDNEQFF
cdr3_nt: TGTGCCACAGCCCGGGACAGAGTAGACAATGAGCAGTTCTTC

d_call: .
cdr3_length: 15
clone_size: few
v_call: TRBV6-2/TRBV6-3
j_call: TRBJ2-5
cdr3_aa: CASSYNGAPQETQYF
cdr3_nt: TGTGCCAGCAGTTACAATGGGGCTCCCCAAGAGACCCAGTACTTC

d_call: TRBD2
cdr3_length: 14
clone_size: .
v_call: TRBV12-3/TRBV12-4
j_call: TRBJ2-1
cdr3_aa: CASTGGLAAEEQFF
cdr3_nt: TGTGCCAGCACTGGGGGACTAGCCGCCGAGGAGCAGTTCTTC

d_call: .
cdr3_length: 14
clone_size: few
v_call: TRBV11-2
j_call: TRBJ2-7
cdr3_aa: CASSLGEGMYEQYF
cdr3_nt: TGTGCCAGCAGCTTAGGGGAAGGGATGTACGAGCAGTACTTC

d_call: .
cdr3_length: 13
clone_size: .
v_call: TRBV3-1
j_call: TRBJ1-5
cdr3_aa: CASSRGIDRPQHF
cdr3_nt: TGTGCCAGCAGCCGGGGTATCGACCGGCCCCAGCATTTT

d_call: .
cdr3_length: 14
clone_size: .
v_call: TRBV9
j_call: TRBJ2-3
cdr3_aa: CASSVDRGLDTQYF
cdr3_nt: TGTGCCAGCAGCGTAGACCGGGGGTTAGATACGCAGTATTTT